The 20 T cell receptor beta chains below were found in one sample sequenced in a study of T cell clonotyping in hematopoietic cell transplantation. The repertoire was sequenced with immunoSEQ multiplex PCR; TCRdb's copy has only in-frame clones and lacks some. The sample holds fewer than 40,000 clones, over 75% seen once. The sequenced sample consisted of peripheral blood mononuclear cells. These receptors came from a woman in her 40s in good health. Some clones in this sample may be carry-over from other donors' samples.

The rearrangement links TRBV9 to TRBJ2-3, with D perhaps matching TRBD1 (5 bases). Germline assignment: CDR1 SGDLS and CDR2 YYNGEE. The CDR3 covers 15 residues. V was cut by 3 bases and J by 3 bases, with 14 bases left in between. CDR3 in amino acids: CASSARQGGTDTQYF. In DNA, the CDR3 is TGTGCCAGCAGCGCCCGGCAGGGCGGTACAGATACGCAGTATTTT.

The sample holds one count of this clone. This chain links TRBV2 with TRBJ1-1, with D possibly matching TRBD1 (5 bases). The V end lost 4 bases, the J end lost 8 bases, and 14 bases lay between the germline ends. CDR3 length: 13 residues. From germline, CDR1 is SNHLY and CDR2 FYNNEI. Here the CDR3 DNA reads TGTGCCAGCAGTGTTTCAGGGTCGGGCGAAGCTTTCTTT. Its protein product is CASSVSGSGEAFF.

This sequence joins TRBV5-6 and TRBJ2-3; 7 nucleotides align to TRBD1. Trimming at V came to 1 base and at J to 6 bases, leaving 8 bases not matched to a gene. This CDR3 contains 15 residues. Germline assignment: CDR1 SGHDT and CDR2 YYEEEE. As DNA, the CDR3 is TGTGCCAGCAGCTTGAGGACAGGTCTATCGGATACGCAGTATTTT. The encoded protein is CASSLRTGLSDTQYF.

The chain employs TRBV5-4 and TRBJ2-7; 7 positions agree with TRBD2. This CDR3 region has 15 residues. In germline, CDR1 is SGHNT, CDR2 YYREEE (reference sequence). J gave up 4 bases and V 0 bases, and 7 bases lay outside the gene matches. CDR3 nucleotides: TGTGCCAGCAGCTTGGGGGGCGGCGGGAGTTACGAGCAGTACTTC. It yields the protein CASSLGGGGSYEQYF.

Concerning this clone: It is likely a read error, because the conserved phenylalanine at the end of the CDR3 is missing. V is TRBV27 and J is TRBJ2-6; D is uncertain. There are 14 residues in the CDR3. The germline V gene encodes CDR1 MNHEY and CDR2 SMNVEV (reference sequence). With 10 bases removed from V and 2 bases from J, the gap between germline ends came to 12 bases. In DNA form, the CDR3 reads TGTGCCACAAAACCCAGCCCTGGGGCCAACGTCCTGACTCTC. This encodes CATKPSPGANVLTL.

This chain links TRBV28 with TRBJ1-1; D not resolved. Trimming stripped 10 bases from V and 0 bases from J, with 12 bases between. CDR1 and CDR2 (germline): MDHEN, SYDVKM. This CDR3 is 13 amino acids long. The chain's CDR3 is CATRAAMNTEAFF. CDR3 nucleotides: TGTGCCACCCGAGCAGCTATGAACACTGAAGCTTTCTTT. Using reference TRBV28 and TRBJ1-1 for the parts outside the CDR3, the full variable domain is DVKVTQSSRYLVKRTGEKVFLECVQDMDHENMFWYRQDPGLGLRLIYFSYDVKMKEKGDIPEGYSVSREKKERFSLILESASTNQTSMYLCATRAAMNTEAFFGQGTRLTVV.

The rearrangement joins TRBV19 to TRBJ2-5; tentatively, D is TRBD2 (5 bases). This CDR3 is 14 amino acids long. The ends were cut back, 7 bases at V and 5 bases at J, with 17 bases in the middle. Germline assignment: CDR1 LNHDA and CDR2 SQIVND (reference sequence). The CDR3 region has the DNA TGTGCCAGTAACTCCGGGGTTGGGCCGGAGACCCAGTACTTC. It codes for CASNSGVGPETQYF.

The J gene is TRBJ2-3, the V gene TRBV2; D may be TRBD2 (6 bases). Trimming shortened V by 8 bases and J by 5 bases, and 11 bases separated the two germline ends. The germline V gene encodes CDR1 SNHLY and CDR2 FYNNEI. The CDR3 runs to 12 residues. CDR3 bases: TGTGCCAGCGGCTTCGGGGGAGATACGCAGTATTTT. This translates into CASGFGGDTQYF.

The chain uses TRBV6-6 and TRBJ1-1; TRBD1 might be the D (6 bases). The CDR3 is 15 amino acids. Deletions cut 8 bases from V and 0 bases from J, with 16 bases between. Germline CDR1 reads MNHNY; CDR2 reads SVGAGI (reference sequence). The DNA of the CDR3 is TGTGCCAGCGGAGGGGATAACAGGGTGAACACTGAAGCTTTCTTT. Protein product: CASGGDNRVNTEAFF.

CDR3 in DNA: TGTGCCAGCAGCTTCGGGAGCCCCGGGGAGCTGTTTTTT. Its translation: CASSFGSPGELFF. The genes are TRBV9 and TRBJ2-2; perhaps TRBD2 as D (6 bases). The CDR3 extends over 13 amino acids. Germline CDR1 is SGDLS and CDR2 is YYNGEE. V shed 4 bases and J shed 6 bases, with 10 bases lying between them.

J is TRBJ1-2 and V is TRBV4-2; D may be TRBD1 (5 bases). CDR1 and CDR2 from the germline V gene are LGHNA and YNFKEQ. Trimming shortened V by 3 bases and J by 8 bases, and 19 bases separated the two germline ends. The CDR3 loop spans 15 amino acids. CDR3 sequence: CASSHLNGQGSGYTF. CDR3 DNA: TGTGCCAGCAGCCACCTCAATGGGCAGGGCTCCGGCTACACCTTC.

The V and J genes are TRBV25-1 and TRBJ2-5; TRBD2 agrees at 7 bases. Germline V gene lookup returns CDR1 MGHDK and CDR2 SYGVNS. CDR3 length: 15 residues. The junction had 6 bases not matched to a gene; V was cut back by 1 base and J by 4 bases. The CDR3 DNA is TGTGCCAGCAGTGAATGGGAGGGGTTAGGAGAGACCCAGTACTTC. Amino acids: CASSEWEGLGETQYF. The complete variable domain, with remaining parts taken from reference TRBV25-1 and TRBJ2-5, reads EADIYQTPRYLVIGTGKKITLECSQTMGHDKMYWYQQDPGMELHLIHYSYGVNSTEKGDLSSESTVSRIRTEHFPLTLESARPSHTSQYLCASSEWEGLGETQYFGPGTRLLVL.

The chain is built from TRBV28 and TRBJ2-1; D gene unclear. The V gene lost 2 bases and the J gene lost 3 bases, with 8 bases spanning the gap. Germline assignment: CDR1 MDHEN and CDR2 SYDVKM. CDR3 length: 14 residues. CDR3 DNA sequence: TGTGCCAGCAGTTTAGGAACAGACTACAATGAGCAGTTCTTC. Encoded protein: CASSLGTDYNEQFF.

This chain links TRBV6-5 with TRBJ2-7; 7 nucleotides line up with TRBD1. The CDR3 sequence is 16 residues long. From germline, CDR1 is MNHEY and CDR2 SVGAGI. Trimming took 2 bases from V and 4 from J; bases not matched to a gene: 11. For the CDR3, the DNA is TGTGCCAGCAGTTACGATACCCGGGACAGTCTTTACGAGCAGTACTTC. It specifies CASSYDTRDSLYEQYF.

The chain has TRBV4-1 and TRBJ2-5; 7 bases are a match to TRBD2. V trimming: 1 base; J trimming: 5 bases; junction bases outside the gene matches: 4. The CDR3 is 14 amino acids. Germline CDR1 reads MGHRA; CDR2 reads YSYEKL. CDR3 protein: CASSQGAGVETQYF. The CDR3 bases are TGCGCCAGCAGCCAAGGGGCGGGAGTGGAGACCCAGTACTTC.

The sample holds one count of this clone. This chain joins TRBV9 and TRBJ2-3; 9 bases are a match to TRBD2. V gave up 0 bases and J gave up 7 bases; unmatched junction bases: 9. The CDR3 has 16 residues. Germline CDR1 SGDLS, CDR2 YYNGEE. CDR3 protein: CASSVESSGIYYTQYF. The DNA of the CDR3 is TGTGCCAGCAGCGTAGAATCTAGCGGGATTTATTATACGCAGTATTTT.

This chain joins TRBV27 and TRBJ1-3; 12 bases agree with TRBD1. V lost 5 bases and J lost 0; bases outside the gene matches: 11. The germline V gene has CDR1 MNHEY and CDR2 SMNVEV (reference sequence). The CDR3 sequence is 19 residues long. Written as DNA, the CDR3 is TGTGCCAGCAGTCCGCCCCGGGACAGGGGGCCTAGCTCTGGAAACACCATATATTTT. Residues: CASSPPRDRGPSSGNTIYF.

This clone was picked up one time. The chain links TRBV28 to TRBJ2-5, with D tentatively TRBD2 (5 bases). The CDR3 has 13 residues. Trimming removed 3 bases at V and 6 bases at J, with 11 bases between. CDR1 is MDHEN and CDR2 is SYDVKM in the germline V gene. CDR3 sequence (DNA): TGTGCCAGCAGTTTGGAGGTGTTGCAGACCCAGTACTTC. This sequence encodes CASSLEVLQTQYF.

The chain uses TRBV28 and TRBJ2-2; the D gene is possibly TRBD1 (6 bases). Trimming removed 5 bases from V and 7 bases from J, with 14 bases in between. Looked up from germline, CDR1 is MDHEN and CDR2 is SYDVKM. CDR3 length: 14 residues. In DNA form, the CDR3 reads TGTGCCAGCAGTGAAACAGGGTTTCTCGGGGAGCTGTTTTTT. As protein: CASSETGFLGELFF.

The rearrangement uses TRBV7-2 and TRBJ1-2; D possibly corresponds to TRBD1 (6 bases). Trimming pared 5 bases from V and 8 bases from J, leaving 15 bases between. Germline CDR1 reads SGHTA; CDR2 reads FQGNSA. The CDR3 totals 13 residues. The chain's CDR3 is CASSATWGQGYTF. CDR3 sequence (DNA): TGTGCCAGCAGCGCAACCTGGGGACAAGGCTACACCTTC.